This TCR beta chain comes out of a study of T cell responses to AZD1222 COVID-19 vaccine. Repertoires were generated with immunoSEQ multiplex PCR, while TCRdb's copy carries only in-frame clones and drops some. Here the sample spans some 150,000 clones, 75% to 95% being singletons. The germline V and J ends were trimmed by 3 bases and 7 bases, with 7 bases remaining between them. CDR3 length: 12 amino acids. The germline gives CDR1 SGHNT, CDR2 YYREEE (reference sequence). Broader study findings: Females made up more of the donors, who were largely white British, and clonal diversity may have come out too low. Researchers took repertoire samples only after the peak T cell response had come. Distributed over spike, vaccine-associated CD4 TCRs predominated at 160-218 and 743-854. Two AZD1222 administrations were followed by greater Spike-specific TCR breadth and depth.

On this clone itself: Its antigen is unidentified.

Sequenced material: peripheral blood, taken on day 0 of MenACWY control vaccination. The clonotype comes from an adult in good health. The chain uses TRBV5-4 and TRBJ2-2; D remains ambiguous. CDR3: CASSSLGGELFF. The CDR3 DNA reads TGTGCCAGCAGCTCCTTAGGCGGGGAGCTGTTTTTT.